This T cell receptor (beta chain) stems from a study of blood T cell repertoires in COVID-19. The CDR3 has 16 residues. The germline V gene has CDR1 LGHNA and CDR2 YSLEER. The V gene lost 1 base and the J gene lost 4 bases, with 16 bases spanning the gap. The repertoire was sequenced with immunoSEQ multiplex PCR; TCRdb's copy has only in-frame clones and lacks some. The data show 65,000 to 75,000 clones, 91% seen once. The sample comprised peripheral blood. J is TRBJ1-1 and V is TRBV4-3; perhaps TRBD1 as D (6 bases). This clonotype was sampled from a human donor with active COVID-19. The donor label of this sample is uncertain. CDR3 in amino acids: CASSQVGGGETTEAFF. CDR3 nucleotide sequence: TGCGCCAGCAGCCAAGTGGGAGGGGGGGAAACCACTGAAGCTTTCTTT.